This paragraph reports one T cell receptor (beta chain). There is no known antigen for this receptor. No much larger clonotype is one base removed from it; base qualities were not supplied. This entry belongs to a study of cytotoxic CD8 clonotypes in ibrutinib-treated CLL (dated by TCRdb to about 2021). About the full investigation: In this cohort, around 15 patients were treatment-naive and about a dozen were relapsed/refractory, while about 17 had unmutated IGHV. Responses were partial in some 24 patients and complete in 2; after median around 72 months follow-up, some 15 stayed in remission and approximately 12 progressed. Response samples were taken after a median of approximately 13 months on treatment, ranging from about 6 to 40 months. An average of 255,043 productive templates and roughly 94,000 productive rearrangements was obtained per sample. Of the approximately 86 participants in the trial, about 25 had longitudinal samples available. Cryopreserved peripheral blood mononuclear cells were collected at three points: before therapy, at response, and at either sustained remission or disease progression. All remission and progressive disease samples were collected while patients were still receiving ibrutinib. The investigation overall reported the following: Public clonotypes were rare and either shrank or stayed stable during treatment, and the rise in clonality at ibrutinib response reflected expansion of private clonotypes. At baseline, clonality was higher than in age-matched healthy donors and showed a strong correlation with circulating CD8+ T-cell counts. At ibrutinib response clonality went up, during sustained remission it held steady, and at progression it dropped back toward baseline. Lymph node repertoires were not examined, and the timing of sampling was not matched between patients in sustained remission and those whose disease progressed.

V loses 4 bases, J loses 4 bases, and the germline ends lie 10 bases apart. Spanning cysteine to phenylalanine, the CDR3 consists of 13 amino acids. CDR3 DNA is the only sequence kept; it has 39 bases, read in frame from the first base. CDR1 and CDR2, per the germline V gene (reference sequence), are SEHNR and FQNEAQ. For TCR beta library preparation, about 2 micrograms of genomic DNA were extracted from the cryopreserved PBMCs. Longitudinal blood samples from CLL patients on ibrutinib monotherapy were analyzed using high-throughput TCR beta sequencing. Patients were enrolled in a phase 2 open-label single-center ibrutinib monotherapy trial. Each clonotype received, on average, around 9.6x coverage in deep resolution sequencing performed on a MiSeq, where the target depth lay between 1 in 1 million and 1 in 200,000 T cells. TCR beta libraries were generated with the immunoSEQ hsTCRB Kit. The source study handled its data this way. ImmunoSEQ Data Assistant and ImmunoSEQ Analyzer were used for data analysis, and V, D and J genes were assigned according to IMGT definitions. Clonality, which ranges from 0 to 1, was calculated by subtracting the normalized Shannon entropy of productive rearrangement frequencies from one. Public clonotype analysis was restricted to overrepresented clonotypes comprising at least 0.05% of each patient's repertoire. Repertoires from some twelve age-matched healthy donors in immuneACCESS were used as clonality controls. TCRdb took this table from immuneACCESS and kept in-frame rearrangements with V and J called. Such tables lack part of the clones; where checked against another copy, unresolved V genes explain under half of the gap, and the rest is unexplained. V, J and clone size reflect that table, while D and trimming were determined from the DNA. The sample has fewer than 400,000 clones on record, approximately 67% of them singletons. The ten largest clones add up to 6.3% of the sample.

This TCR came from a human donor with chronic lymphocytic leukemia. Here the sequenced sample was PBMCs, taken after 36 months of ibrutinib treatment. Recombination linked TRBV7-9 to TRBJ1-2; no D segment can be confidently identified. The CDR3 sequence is CASSSAGFYGYTF. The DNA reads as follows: TGTGCCAGCAGCTCCGCAGGCTTCTATGGCTACACCTTC.